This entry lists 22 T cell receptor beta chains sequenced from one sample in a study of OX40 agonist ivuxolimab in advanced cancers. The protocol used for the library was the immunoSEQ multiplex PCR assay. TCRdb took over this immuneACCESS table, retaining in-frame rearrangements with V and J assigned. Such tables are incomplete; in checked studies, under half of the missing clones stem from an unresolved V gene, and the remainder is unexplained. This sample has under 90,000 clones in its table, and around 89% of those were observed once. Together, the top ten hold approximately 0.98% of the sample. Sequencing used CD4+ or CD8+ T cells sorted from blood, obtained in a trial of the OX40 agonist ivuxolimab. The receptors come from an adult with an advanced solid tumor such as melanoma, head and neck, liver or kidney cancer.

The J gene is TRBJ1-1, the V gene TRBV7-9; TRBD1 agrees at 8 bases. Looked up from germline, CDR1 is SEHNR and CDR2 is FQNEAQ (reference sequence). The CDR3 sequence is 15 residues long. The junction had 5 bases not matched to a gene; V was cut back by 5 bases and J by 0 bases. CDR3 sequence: CASSPRTGMNTEAFF. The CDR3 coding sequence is TGTGCCAGCAGCCCAAGGACAGGGATGAACACTGAAGCTTTCTTT.

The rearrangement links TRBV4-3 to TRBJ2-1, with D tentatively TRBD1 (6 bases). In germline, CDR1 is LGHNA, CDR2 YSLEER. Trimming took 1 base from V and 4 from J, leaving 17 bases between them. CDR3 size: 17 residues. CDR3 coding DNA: TGCGCCAGCAGCCAAGTGGGTGCAACAGGGCCGTACAATGAGCAGTTCTTC. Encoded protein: CASSQVGATGPYNEQFF.

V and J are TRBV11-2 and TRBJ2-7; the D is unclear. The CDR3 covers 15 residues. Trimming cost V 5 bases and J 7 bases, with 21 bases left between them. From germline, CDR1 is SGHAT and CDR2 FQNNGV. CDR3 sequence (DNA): TGTGCCAGCAGCCCCCTTGCCGGCCGAGGAGTAGAGCAGTACTTC. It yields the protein CASSPLAGRGVEQYF.

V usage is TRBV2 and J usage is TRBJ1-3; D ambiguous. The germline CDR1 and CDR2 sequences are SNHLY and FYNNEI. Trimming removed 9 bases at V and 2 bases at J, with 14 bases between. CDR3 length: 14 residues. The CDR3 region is CARRSGSPGNTIYF. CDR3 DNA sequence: TGTGCCAGGCGAAGTGGATCGCCTGGAAACACCATATATTTT.

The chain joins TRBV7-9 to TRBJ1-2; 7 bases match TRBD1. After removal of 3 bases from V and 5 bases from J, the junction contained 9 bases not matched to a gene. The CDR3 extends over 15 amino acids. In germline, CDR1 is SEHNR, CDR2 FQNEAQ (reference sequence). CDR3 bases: TGTGCCAGCAGCTTGGCCGGGACAGAGATTTATGGCTACACCTTC. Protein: CASSLAGTEIYGYTF.

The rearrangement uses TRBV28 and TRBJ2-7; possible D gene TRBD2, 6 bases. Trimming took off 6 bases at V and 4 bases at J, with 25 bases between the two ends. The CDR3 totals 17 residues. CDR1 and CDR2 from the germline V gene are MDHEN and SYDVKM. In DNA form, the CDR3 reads TGTGCCAGCAGGGGAGGTACAGGACCGACTAGAAGATACGAGCAGTACTTC. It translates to CASRGGTGPTRRYEQYF.

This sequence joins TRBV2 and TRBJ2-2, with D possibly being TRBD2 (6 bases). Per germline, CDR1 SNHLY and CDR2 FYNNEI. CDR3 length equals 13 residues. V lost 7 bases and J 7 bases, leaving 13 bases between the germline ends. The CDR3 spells CASKLAVVGELFF. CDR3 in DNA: TGTGCCAGCAAATTAGCGGTGGTCGGGGAGCTGTTTTTT.

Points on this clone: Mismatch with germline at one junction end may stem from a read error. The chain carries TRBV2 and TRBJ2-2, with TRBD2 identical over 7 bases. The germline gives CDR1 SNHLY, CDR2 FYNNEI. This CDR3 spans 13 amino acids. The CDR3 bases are TGTGCCAACAGTGATAGCGTAGCGGGTTGGTTGTTTTTT. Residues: CANSDSVAGWLFF.

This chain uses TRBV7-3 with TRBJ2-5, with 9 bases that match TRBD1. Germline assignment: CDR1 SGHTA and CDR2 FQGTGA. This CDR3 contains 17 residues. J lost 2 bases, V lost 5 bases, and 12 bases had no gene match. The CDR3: CASSPGTGSSRQETQYF. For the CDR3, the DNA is TGTGCCAGCAGCCCCGGGACAGGGAGTAGCCGGCAAGAGACCCAGTACTTC.

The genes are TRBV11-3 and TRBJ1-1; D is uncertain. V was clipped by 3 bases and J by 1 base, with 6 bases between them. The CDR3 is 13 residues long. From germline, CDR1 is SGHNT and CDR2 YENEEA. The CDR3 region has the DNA TGTGCCAGCAGCTTTGGGGAGAACACTGAAGCTTTCTTT. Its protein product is CASSFGENTEAFF.

The CDR3 coding sequence is TGTGCCAGCAGTTTATCCTCAACCGGGGGGAGCTATGGCTACACCTTC. The encoded protein is CASSLSSTGGSYGYTF. The chain has TRBV28 and TRBJ1-2; TRBD1 is a possible D gene (5 bases). This CDR3 is built from 16 residues. Per germline, CDR1 MDHEN and CDR2 SYDVKM. With 1 base removed from V and 4 bases from J, the gap between germline ends came to 16 bases.

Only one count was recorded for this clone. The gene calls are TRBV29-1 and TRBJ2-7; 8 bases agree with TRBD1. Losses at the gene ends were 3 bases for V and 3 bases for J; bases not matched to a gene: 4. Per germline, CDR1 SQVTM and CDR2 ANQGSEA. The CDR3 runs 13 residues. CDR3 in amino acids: CSVDIQGGYEQYF. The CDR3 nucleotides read TGCAGCGTTGATATACAGGGGGGCTACGAGCAGTACTTC.

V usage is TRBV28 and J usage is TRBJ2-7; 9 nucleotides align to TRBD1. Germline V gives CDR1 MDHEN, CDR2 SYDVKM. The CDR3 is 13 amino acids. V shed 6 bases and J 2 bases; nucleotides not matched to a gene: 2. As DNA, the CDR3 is TGTGCCAGCAGCCGGACAGGGGCCTACGAGCAGTACTTC. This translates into CASSRTGAYEQYF.

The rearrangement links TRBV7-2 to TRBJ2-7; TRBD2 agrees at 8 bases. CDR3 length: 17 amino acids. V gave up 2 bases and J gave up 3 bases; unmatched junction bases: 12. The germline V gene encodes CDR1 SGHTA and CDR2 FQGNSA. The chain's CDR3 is CASSLWASGFGDYEQYF. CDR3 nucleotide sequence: TGTGCCAGCAGCTTATGGGCTAGCGGGTTTGGAGACTACGAGCAGTACTTC. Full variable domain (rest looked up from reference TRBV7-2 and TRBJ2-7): GAGVSQSPSNKVTEKGKDVELRCDPISGHTALYWYRQSLGQGLEFLIYFQGNSAPDKSGLPSDRFSAERTGGSVSTLTIQRTQQEDSAVYLCASSLWASGFGDYEQYFGPGTRLTVT.

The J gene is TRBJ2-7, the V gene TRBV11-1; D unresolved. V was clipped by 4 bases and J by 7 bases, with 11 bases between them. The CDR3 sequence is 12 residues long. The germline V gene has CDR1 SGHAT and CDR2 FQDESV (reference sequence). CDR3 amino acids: CASSYRLSEQYF. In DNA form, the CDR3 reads TGTGCCAGCAGCTACCGGTTGTCGGAGCAGTACTTC.

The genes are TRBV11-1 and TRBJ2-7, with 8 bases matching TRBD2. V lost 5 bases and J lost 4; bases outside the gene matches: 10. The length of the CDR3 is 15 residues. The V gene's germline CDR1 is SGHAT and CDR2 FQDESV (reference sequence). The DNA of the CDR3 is TGTGCCAGCAGCCCCAGCGGGGGCACTCTGTACGAGCAGTACTTC. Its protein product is CASSPSGGTLYEQYF.

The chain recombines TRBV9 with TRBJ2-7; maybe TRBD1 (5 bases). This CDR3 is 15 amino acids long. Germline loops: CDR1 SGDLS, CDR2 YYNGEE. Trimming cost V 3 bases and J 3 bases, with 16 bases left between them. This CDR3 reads CASSAGPTASYEQYF. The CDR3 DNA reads TGTGCCAGCAGCGCCGGACCGACAGCGAGCTACGAGCAGTACTTC. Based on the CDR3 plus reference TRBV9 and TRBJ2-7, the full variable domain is DSGVTQTPKHLITATGQRVTLRCSPRSGDLSVYWYQQSLDQGLQFLIQYYNGEERAKGNILERFSAQQFPDLHSELNLSSLELGDSALYFCASSAGPTASYEQYFGPGTRLTVT.

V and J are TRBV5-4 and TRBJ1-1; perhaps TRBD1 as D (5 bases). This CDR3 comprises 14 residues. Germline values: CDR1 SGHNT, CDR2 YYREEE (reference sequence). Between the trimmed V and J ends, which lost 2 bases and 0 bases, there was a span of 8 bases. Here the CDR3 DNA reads TGTGCCAGCAGCTTTGAGGGACTGAACACTGAAGCTTTCTTT. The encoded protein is CASSFEGLNTEAFF. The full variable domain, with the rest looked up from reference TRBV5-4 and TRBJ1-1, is ETGVTQSPTHLIKTRGQQVTLRCSSQSGHNTVSWYQQALGQGPQFIFQYYREEENGRGNFPPRFSGLQFPNYSSELNVNALELDDSALYLCASSFEGLNTEAFFGQGTRLTVV.

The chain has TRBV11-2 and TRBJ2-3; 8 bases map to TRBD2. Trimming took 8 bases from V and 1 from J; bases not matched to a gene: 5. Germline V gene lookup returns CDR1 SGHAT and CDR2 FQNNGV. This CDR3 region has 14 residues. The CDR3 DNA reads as TGTGCCAGCCATCCGACTAGCGGCACAGATACGCAGTATTTT. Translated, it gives CASHPTSGTDTQYF. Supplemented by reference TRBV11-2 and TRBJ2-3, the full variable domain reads EAGVAQSPRYKIIEKRQSVAFWCNPISGHATLYWYQQILGQGPKLLIQFQNNGVVDDSQLPKDRFSAERLKGVDSTLKIQPAKLEDSAVYLCASHPTSGTDTQYFGPGTRLTVL.

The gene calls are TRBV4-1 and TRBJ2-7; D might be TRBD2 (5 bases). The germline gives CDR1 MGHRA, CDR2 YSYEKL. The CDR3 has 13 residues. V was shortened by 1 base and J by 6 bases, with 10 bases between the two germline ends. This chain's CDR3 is CASSQGTRGEQYF. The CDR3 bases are TGCGCCAGCAGCCAAGGGACCCGGGGCGAGCAGTACTTC.

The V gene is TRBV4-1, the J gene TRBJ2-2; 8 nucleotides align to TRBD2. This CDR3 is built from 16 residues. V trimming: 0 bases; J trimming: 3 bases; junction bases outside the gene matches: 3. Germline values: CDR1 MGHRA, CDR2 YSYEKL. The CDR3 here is CASSQDGRAYTGELFF. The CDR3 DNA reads TGCGCCAGCAGCCAAGACGGGAGGGCCTACACCGGGGAGCTGTTTTTT.

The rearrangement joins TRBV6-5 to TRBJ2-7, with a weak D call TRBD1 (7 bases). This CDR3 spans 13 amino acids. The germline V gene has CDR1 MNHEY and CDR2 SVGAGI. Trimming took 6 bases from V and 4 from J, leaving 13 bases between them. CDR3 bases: TGTGCCAGCAGACCGACAGGGAGGTACGAGCAGTACTTC. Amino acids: CASRPTGRYEQYF.